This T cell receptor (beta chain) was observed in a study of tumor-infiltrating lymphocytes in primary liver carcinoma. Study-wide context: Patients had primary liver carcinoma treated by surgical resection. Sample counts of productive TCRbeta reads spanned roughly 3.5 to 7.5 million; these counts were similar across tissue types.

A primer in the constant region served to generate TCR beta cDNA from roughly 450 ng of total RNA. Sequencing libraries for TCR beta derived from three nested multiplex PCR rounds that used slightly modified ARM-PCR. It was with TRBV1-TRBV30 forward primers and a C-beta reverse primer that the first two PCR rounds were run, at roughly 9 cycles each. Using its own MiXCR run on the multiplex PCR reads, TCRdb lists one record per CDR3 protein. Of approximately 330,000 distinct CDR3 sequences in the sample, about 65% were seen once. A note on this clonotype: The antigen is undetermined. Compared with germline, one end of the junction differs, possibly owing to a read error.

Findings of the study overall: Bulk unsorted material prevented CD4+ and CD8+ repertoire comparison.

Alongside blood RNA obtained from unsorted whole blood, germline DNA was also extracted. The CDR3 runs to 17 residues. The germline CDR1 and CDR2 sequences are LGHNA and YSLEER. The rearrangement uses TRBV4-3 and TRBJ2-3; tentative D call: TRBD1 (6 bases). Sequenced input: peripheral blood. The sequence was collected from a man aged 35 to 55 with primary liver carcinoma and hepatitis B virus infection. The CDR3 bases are TGCGCCAGCAGCCAAGGTGGTAGCGAGACTCGGACAGATGCGCAGTATTTT. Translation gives CASSQGGSETRTDAQYF.